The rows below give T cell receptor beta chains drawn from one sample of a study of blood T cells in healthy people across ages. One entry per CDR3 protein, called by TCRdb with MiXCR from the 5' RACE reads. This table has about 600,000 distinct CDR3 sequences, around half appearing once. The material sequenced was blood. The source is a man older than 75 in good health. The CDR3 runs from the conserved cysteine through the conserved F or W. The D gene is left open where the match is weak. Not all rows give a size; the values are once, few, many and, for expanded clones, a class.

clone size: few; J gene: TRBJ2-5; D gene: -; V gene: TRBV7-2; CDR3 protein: CASSYNRPQETQYF; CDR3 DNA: TGTGCCAGCAGCTACAACAGGCCCCAAGAGACCCAGTACTTC
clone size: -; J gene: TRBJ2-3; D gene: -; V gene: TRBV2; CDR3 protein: CASGAAQLLTDTQYF; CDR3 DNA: TGTGCCAGCGGGGCCGCTCAGCTCCTCACAGATACGCAGTATTTT
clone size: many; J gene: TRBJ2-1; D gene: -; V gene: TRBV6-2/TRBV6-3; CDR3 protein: CASRVISYNEQFF; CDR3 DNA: TGTGCCAGCAGAGTTATCTCCTACAATGAGCAGTTCTTC
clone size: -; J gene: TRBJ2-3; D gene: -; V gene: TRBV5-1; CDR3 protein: CASSLVGAADTQYF; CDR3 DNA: TGCGCCAGCAGCTTGGTGGGGGCAGCAGATACGCAGTATTTT
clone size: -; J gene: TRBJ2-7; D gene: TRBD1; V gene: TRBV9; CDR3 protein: CASSLHGDSYEQYF; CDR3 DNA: TGTGCCAGCAGCCTTCACGGGGACAGCTACGAGCAGTACTTC
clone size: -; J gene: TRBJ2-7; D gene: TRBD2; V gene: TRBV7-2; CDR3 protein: CASSSSGGAQYEQYF; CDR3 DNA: TGTGCCAGCAGCTCTAGCGGGGGGGCACAGTACGAGCAGTACTTC
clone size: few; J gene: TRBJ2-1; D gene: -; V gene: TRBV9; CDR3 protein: CASSVASGGFNEQFF; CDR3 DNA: TGTGCCAGCAGCGTAGCATCCGGAGGGTTCAATGAGCAGTTCTTC
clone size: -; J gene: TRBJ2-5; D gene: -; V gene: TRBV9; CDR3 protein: CASSVGETGKQQETQYF; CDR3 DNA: TGTGCCAGCAGCGTAGGTGAAACCGGGAAGCAACAAGAGACCCAGTACTTC
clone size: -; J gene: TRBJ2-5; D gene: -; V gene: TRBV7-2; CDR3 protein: CASSSNIANIEETQYF; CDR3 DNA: TGTGCCAGCAGCTCGAACATCGCCAACATCGAAGAGACCCAGTACTTC
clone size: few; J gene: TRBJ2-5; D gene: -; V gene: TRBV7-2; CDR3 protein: CASSLRGMETQYF; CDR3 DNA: TGTGCCAGCAGCTTAAGAGGAATGGAGACCCAGTACTTC
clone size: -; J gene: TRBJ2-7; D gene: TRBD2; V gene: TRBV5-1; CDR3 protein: CASSLAPDGRAVSYEQYF; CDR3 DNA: TGCGCCAGCAGCTTGGCCCCAGACGGGAGGGCCGTTTCCTACGAGCAGTACTTC
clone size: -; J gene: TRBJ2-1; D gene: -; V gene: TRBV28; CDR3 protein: CASSLVVNAGSYNEQFF; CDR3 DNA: TGTGCCAGCAGTTTAGTAGTAAATGCGGGATCCTACAATGAGCAGTTCTTC
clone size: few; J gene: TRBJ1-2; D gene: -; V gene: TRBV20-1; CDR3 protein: CSARASSGETSYTF; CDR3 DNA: TGCAGTGCTAGGGCTTCATCAGGAGAAACTTCCTACACCTTC
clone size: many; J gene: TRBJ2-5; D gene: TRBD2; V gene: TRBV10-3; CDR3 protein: CAIRGTSGSVQETQYF; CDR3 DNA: TGTGCCATCAGGGGGACTAGCGGCTCAGTCCAAGAGACCCAGTACTTC
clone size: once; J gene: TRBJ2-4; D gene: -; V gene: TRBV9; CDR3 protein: CTSSPSSGIQYF; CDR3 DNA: TGTACCAGCAGCCCCTCCTCAGGCATTCAGTACTTC